This T cell receptor (beta chain) was identified during a study of T cell changes during pregnancy in multiple sclerosis (dated by TCRdb to about 2019). At the level of the whole study: The study looked at changes in the T cell repertoire across pregnancy in women with multiple sclerosis.

The library was generated by the immunoSEQ multiplex PCR assay. The source is immuneACCESS, and TCRdb retained only in-frame sequences with V and J called. Part of the clones is not carried over; for the studies checked, unresolved V genes explain less than half of this, and the remainder is unexplained. In all, the sample holds some 87,000 clones, and almost 95% of those were seen once. The top ten clonotypes cover over 2% of the sample. Counted from cysteine to phenylalanine, this CDR3 has 13 amino acids. The sequence is cut down to CDR3 DNA, 39 bases in frame from base 1. The germline V gene yields KGHSH for CDR1 and LQKENI for CDR2. Trimmed from V: 6 bases; trimmed from J: 5 bases; junction bases lacking a gene match: 6. With respect to this clone: Its antigen remains undetermined. Per-nucleotide qualities are absent, and no much larger clonotype sits a single base away.

The rearranged chain carries TRBV18 and TRBJ1-1; the junction holds 7 bases that match TRBD1. The source of this sequence is a female donor with multiple sclerosis, enrolled in a pregnancy study. This material consisted of peripheral blood, taken in the first trimester of pregnancy. The DNA sequence is TGTGCCAGCTCTACCGGGACAGAGACTGAAGCTTTCTTT. The resulting protein is CASSTGTETEAFF.